This passage covers 14 T cell receptor beta chains from one sample sequenced in a study of blood T cell dynamics during melanoma immunotherapy. Documented time point: week 3, after first cycle of checkpoint inhibitor. Only in-frame clones appear in the TCRdb table, and some are missing; sequencing was by immunoSEQ multiplex PCR. The sample lists some 5,900 clones, approximately 83% seen once, with 9% to 12% in the top ten. The sample here was blood, taken from a patient treated with checkpoint blockade. These receptors all come from a human donor with melanoma.

The chain recombines TRBV27 with TRBJ1-2; D gene ambiguous. The CDR3 runs to 14 residues. V lost 4 bases, J lost 2 bases, and 11 bases lay in between. CDR1 is MNHEY, CDR2 SMNVEV, per germline (reference sequence). This CDR3 is CASSSLIRNYGYTF. In nucleotides, the CDR3 is TGTGCCAGCAGTTCCCTAATCCGGAACTATGGCTACACCTTC.

The rearrangement joins TRBV5-6 to TRBJ1-3, with 8 bases lining up with TRBD1. The CDR3 covers 15 residues. The V gene's germline CDR1 is SGHDT and CDR2 YYEEEE. The V gene end was trimmed by 2 bases and the J gene end by 4 bases; junction bases not matched to a gene: 5. Here the CDR3 reads CASSFGQGRGNTIYF. CDR3 DNA sequence: TGTGCCAGCAGCTTCGGACAGGGCAGAGGAAACACCATATATTTT.

The chain joins TRBV18 to TRBJ1-5; 8 bases fit TRBD1. Germline V CDR1 and CDR2: KGHSH, LQKENI. V trimming: 3 bases; J trimming: 4 bases; junction bases outside the gene matches: 5. The CDR3 has 15 amino acids. The CDR3 coding sequence is TGTGCCAGCTCACCCGCAGGGGGCTCGAATCAGCCCCAGCATTTT. Residues: CASSPAGGSNQPQHF. The entire variable domain, with the rest obtained from reference TRBV18 and TRBJ1-5, is as follows: NAGVMQNPRHLVRRRGQEARLRCSPMKGHSHVYWYRQLPEEGLKFMVYLQKENIIDESGMPKERFSAEFPKEGPSILRIQQVVRGDSAAYFCASSPAGGSNQPQHFGDGTRLSIL.

The chain has TRBV5-1 and TRBJ2-7; 8 bases map to TRBD1. Germline lookup yields CDR1 SGHRS and CDR2 YFSETQ. After removal of 4 bases from V and 0 bases from J, the junction contained 12 bases not matched to a gene. The CDR3 spans 17 residues. CDR3 loop: CASSLLGQAQYSYEQYF. For the CDR3, the DNA is TGCGCCAGCAGCCTACTGGGACAGGCACAATACTCCTACGAGCAGTACTTC.

The sample holds one count of this clone. The chain joins TRBV11-3 to TRBJ1-5, with 9 positions matching TRBD1. J lost 2 bases, V lost 5 bases, and 19 bases had no gene match. The CDR3 spans 20 residues. Germline CDR1 and CDR2: SGHNT and YENEEA. Here the CDR3 reads CASSNRGQGFNGGRNQPQHF. Written as DNA, the CDR3 is TGTGCCAGCAGCAACCGTGGACAGGGGTTTAACGGGGGACGCAATCAGCCCCAGCATTTT.

V usage is TRBV5-6 and J usage is TRBJ1-6, with a weak D call TRBD1 (6 bases). Germline assignment: CDR1 SGHDT and CDR2 YYEEEE. The CDR3 contains 16 residues. The V gene lost 5 bases and the J gene lost 5 bases, with 17 bases spanning the gap. Here the CDR3 DNA reads TGTGCCAGCAGGGTAATTACCAGGGGAGATAATTCACCCCTCCACTTT. Translation: CASRVITRGDNSPLHF. The variable domain in full, with the rest retrieved from reference TRBV5-6 and TRBJ1-6, is DAGVTQSPTHLIKTRGQQVTLRCSPKSGHDTVSWYQQALGQGPQFIFQYYEEEERQRGNFPDRFSGHQFPNYSSELNVNALLLGDSALYLCASRVITRGDNSPLHFGNGTRLTVT.

The chain combines TRBV7-3 with TRBJ1-1; D gene unclear. Trimming took off 8 bases at V and 1 base at J, with 14 bases between the two ends. Germline V gene lookup returns CDR1 SGHTA and CDR2 FQGTGA. The CDR3 extends over 14 amino acids. Here the CDR3 DNA reads TGTGCCAGCCAGAAGGACCATGCGAACACTGAAGCTTTCTTT. Encoded protein: CASQKDHANTEAFF.

This clone was counted only a few times. The chain carries TRBV6-5 and TRBJ2-3; D is unresolved. The CDR3 runs to 11 residues. The ends were cut back, 2 bases at V and 5 bases at J, with 2 bases in the middle. Germline-derived CDR1 and CDR2 are MNHEY and SVGAGI. CDR3 protein: CASSYGDTQYF. CDR3 nucleotides: TGTGCCAGCAGTTACGGAGATACGCAGTATTTT.

The J gene is TRBJ2-7, the V gene TRBV25-1; D call uncertain. This CDR3 is 12 amino acids long. The V and J ends lost 6 bases and 2 bases respectively, with 8 bases between them. The germline gives CDR1 MGHDK, CDR2 SYGVNS. The CDR3 DNA sequence: TGTGCCAGCAGGGACGGTGCCTACGAGCAGTACTTC. This codes for CASRDGAYEQYF.

The V call is TRBV13, the J call TRBJ2-7; D is perhaps TRBD1 (6 bases). The CDR3 contains 16 residues. CDR1 is PRHDT, CDR2 FYEKMQ, per germline (reference sequence). Trimming cost V 0 bases and J 0 bases, with 12 bases left between them. The CDR3 protein is CASSLGRGLSSYEQYF. DNA for the CDR3: TGTGCCAGCAGCTTAGGCAGGGGCCTAAGCTCCTACGAGCAGTACTTC.

This clone was seen only a few times. This chain connects TRBV7-3 to TRBJ1-1; TRBD1 is a possible D gene (6 bases). This CDR3 contains 13 residues. Trimming took 8 bases from V and 2 from J, leaving 12 bases between them. Germline CDR1 and CDR2: SGHTA and FQGTGA. The CDR3, as DNA: TGTGCCAGCGCCCTGGACAGAAACACTGAAGCTTTCTTT. Translating it yields CASALDRNTEAFF.

This clone came up a few times. The V call is TRBV4-3, the J call TRBJ2-7, with 9 bases fitting TRBD1. The CDR3 covers 17 residues. Germline values: CDR1 LGHNA, CDR2 YSLEER. Germline trimming cut 0 bases from V and 3 bases from J; bases unmatched to any gene: 9. The CDR3 is CASSQDQRDRGIYEQYF. Here the CDR3 DNA reads TGCGCCAGCAGCCAAGATCAAAGAGACAGGGGGATCTACGAGCAGTACTTC.

The chain has TRBV4-1 and TRBJ2-7, with 13 bases fitting TRBD2. CDR3 length equals 19 residues. J lost 4 bases, V lost 4 bases, and 16 bases had no gene match. Germline CDR1 MGHRA, CDR2 YSYEKL. The CDR3 DNA sequence: TGCGCCAGCAGCCTGAGATACGGCTTAACTAGCGGGGGGGCGTACGAGCAGTACTTC. Encoded protein: CASSLRYGLTSGGAYEQYF.

The V call is TRBV5-1, the J call TRBJ1-1; D is possibly TRBD1 (6 bases). The V end lost 4 bases, the J end lost 7 bases, and 17 bases lay between the germline ends. Germline CDR1 reads SGHRS; CDR2 reads YFSETQ. CDR3 size: 14 residues. The CDR3 DNA reads TGCGCCAGCAGCCCCGGGACATTAGAGATTGAAGCTTTCTTT. Translation: CASSPGTLEIEAFF.